These 23 T cell receptor beta chains originate from one sample sequenced in a study of CD8+ T cells in alopecia areata. Extracted RNA was reverse transcribed, and the resulting cDNA served as sequencing template. TCRdb keeps only in-frame clones here, not all; method: immunoSEQ multiplex PCR. This table holds about 200,000 clones, roughly two fifths found once. Treatment denoted: oral pan-JAK inhibitor, 5-10 mg twice daily. The material was CD4+ T cells sorted from blood, obtained between weeks 30 and 35, from a patient treated with tofacitinib. These receptors came from a human donor with alopecia areata.

J is TRBJ2-6 and V is TRBV6-5, with D uncertain. Looked up from germline, CDR1 is MNHEY and CDR2 is SVGAGI. The CDR3 consists of 12 residues. V was shortened by 0 bases and J by 12 bases, with 6 bases between the two germline ends. CDR3 nucleotide sequence: TGTGCCAGCAGTTACTCTGGCGCCGTCCTGACTTTC. Translation: CASSYSGAVLTF.

This clone was seen more than once but under ten times. V is TRBV18 and J is TRBJ2-5; perhaps TRBD1 as D (6 bases). Germline-derived CDR1 and CDR2 are KGHSH and LQKENI. V shed 6 bases and J shed 5 bases, with 16 bases lying between them. The CDR3 is 14 amino acids. DNA of the CDR3: TGTGCCAGCTCCAAGGACAGCCCTCTGGAGACCCAGTACTTC. This codes for CASSKDSPLETQYF.

CDR3 nucleotide sequence: TGTGCCAGTAGTCCCCGGGAAAGCCCGACCGGGGAGCTGTTTTTT. It translates to CASSPRESPTGELFF. V gene TRBV19 combines with J gene TRBJ2-2; D may be TRBD2 (5 bases). The CDR3 runs 15 residues. Between the trimmed V and J ends, which lost 5 bases and 5 bases, there was a span of 15 bases. CDR1 LNHDA and CDR2 SQIVND come from the germline V gene (reference sequence).

V usage is TRBV19 and J usage is TRBJ2-1; D unresolved. Trimming pared 3 bases from V and 3 bases from J, leaving 6 bases between. The CDR3 totals 13 residues. The germline V gene encodes CDR1 LNHDA and CDR2 SQIVND (reference sequence). The CDR3: CASSMNSYNEQFF. DNA of the CDR3: TGTGCCAGTAGTATGAACAGCTACAATGAGCAGTTCTTC.

The chain is built from TRBV7-9 and TRBJ2-1, with D possibly TRBD1 on 6 matching bases. Germline V gives CDR1 SEHNR, CDR2 FQNEAQ (reference sequence). The CDR3 is 17 amino acids. Between the trimmed V and J ends, which lost 5 bases and 4 bases, there was a span of 21 bases. The chain's CDR3 is CASSPARGRGIYNEQFF. CDR3 nucleotide sequence: TGTGCCAGCAGCCCTGCACGAGGCAGGGGAATTTACAATGAGCAGTTCTTC.

V and J are TRBV30 and TRBJ1-1, with 7 nucleotides matching TRBD1. There are 14 residues in the CDR3. Germline CDR1 is GTSNPN and CDR2 is SVGIG (reference sequence). Unmatched junction bases numbered 14, after V lost 8 bases and J lost 5 bases. In nucleotides, the CDR3 is TGTGCCCGGTCCTTTGGCAGGGGGGGAACTGAAGCTTTCTTT. As protein: CARSFGRGGTEAFF.

The J gene is TRBJ2-5, the V gene TRBV5-1, with D perhaps TRBD2 (6 bases). V lost 5 bases and J lost 5, with 19 bases in between. Germline assignment: CDR1 SGHRS and CDR2 YFSETQ. CDR3 length: 15 residues. The CDR3 spells CASSGLGLRRETQYF. The DNA for the CDR3 is TGCGCCAGCAGTGGACTGGGACTTCGTAGGGAGACCCAGTACTTC.

Ten or more counts support this clone. J is TRBJ2-6 and V is TRBV30, with D tentatively TRBD1 (5 bases). The CDR3 extends over 16 amino acids. With 0 bases removed from V and 2 bases from J, the gap between germline ends came to 11 bases. From germline, CDR1 is GTSNPN and CDR2 SVGIG (reference sequence). DNA of the CDR3: TGTGCCTGGAGTGTCCCCACCAGGGCTGGGGCCAACGTCCTGACTTTC. Translation gives CAWSVPTRAGANVLTF.

V and J are TRBV29-1 and TRBJ2-5; 7 bases map to TRBD2. CDR3 length: 14 amino acids. V gave up 7 bases and J gave up 0 bases; unmatched junction bases: 8. Germline V gene data show CDR1 as SQVTM and CDR2 as ANQGSEA. The CDR3 region is CSAAGLADQETQYF. The CDR3 DNA sequence: TGCAGCGCCGCGGGTCTAGCGGACCAAGAGACCCAGTACTTC.

This clone was counted many times. V gene TRBV11-2 combines with J gene TRBJ2-7, with TRBD2 identical over 7 bases. This CDR3 region has 12 residues. V lost 6 bases, J lost 8 bases, and 7 bases stayed unmatched. CDR1 and CDR2 from the germline V gene are SGHAT and FQNNGV. The CDR3 loop reads CASRREIEKQYF. The DNA of the CDR3 is TGTGCCAGCAGGCGGGAGATCGAGAAGCAGTACTTC.

This clone was recorded only once. The genes are TRBV30 and TRBJ2-3; 14 positions match TRBD2. The junction had 4 bases not matched to a gene; V was cut back by 4 bases and J by 4 bases. The CDR3 loop spans 15 amino acids. Germline-derived CDR1 and CDR2 are GTSNPN and SVGIG (reference sequence). This chain's CDR3 is CAWTRLAGGADTQYF. The DNA for the CDR3 is TGTGCCTGGACGAGACTAGCGGGAGGGGCAGATACGCAGTATTTT.

The chain joins TRBV7-9 to TRBJ2-3, with a possible D match to TRBD2 (6 bases). The germline V gene encodes CDR1 SEHNR and CDR2 FQNEAQ (reference sequence). This CDR3 has 14 amino acids. Trimming took 2 bases from V and 4 from J, leaving 10 bases between them. CDR3 coding DNA: TGTGCCAGCAGCTTACGGGAGATCGCAGATACGCAGTATTTT. It translates to CASSLREIADTQYF.

In its sample, this clone was seen a few times. The V call is TRBV30, the J call TRBJ2-3, with D unresolved. CDR3 length: 16 residues. Germline V gene sequence: CDR1 GTSNPN, CDR2 SVGIG (reference sequence). Deletions cut 0 bases from V and 0 bases from J, with 13 bases between. The chain's CDR3 is CAWSVSTMTSTDTQYF. The CDR3 region has the DNA TGTGCCTGGAGTGTATCTACGATGACTAGCACAGATACGCAGTATTTT.

The chain links TRBV2 to TRBJ2-3; no clear D gene. The CDR3 totals 14 residues. Trimming took off 3 bases at V and 8 bases at J, with 15 bases between the two ends. Germline V gives CDR1 SNHLY, CDR2 FYNNEI. The CDR3 loop is CASSEVLQASTQYF. CDR3 nucleotide sequence: TGTGCCAGCAGTGAGGTCCTTCAGGCGAGTACGCAGTATTTT.

The gene calls are TRBV5-1 and TRBJ2-7; D is undetermined. The CDR3 runs 14 residues. Germline loops: CDR1 SGHRS, CDR2 YFSETQ. The germline V and J ends were trimmed by 4 bases and 2 bases, with 13 bases remaining between them. Written as DNA, the CDR3 is TGCGCCAGCAGCCCCGGCGATAATACCTACGAGCAGTACTTC. Protein sequence: CASSPGDNTYEQYF.

This clone has a handful of counts. The chain joins TRBV29-1 to TRBJ2-1, with 11 bases aligning to TRBD2. The V segment lost 2 bases and the J segment 3 bases; nucleotides outside the gene matches: 3. Germline-derived CDR1 and CDR2 are SQVTM and ANQGSEA. The CDR3 spans 15 residues. DNA of the CDR3: TGCAGCGTTGAACTAGCGGGGGGCTTCTACAATGAGCAGTTCTTC. Amino acids: CSVELAGGFYNEQFF.

This chain links TRBV7-9 with TRBJ1-2, with TRBD1 matching 11 bases. The CDR3 has 12 residues. CDR1 is SEHNR and CDR2 is FQNEAQ in the germline V gene (reference sequence). J was trimmed by 7 bases and V by 8 bases; bases with no gene match: 3. The CDR3 DNA sequence: TGTGCCAGCGGACAGGGGGCAGGTGGCTACACCTTC. Amino acid sequence: CASGQGAGGYTF. Together with reference TRBV7-9 and TRBJ1-2, the CDR3 gives the full variable domain: DTGVSQNPRHKITKRGQNVTFRCDPISEHNRLYWYRQTLGQGPEFLTYFQNEAQLEKSRLLSDRFSAERPKGSFSTLEIQRTEQGDSAMYLCASGQGAGGYTFGSGTRLTVV.

In its sample, this clone was seen once. The chain joins TRBV30 to TRBJ2-7; 12 bases fit TRBD2. This CDR3 has 18 amino acids. Germline lookup yields CDR1 GTSNPN and CDR2 SVGIG (reference sequence). The ends lost 0 bases at V and 2 bases at J; junction bases unmatched: 11. DNA for the CDR3: TGTGCCTGGAGTGTACGTCCGGGACTAGCGGGCGTAACCTACGAGCAGTACTTC. Translating it yields CAWSVRPGLAGVTYEQYF.

There are a few counts of this clone. The CDR3: CASSRLGTSGPNEQFF. Written as DNA, the CDR3 is TGTGCCAGCAGCCGTCTTGGGACTAGCGGGCCGAATGAGCAGTTCTTC. The chain is built from TRBV11-1 and TRBJ2-1; TRBD2 matches 12 bases. The CDR3 is 16 residues long. Trimming cost V 5 bases and J 7 bases; bases outside gene matches: 9. The V gene's germline CDR1 is SGHAT and CDR2 FQDESV (reference sequence).

The chain uses TRBV7-2 and TRBJ2-1; 10 bases are shared with TRBD2. Germline-derived CDR1 and CDR2 are SGHTA and FQGNSA. The CDR3 spans 15 residues. The V and J ends lost 1 base and 9 bases, in that order; junction bases with no gene match: 6. The CDR3 sequence: CASSLVSSGSSEQFF. The CDR3 coding sequence is TGTGCCAGCAGCTTAGTTTCTAGCGGGAGTTCTGAGCAGTTCTTC.

The genes are TRBV4-1 and TRBJ2-2; the D is unclear. This CDR3 has 16 amino acids. CDR1 is MGHRA, CDR2 YSYEKL, per germline. V lost 4 bases and J 6 bases, leaving 18 bases between the germline ends. The CDR3 sequence: CASSPSPLRTPGELFF. In DNA form, the CDR3 reads TGCGCCAGCAGCCCCTCTCCCCTAAGGACCCCCGGGGAGCTGTTTTTT.

The chain is built from TRBV11-2 and TRBJ2-4, with TRBD2 matching 8 bases. The CDR3 is made up of 17 amino acids. V gave up 5 bases and J gave up 0 bases; unmatched junction bases: 9. Germline lookup yields CDR1 SGHAT and CDR2 FQNNGV. CDR3 residues: CASSPSSGVLAKNIQYF. CDR3 DNA: TGTGCCAGCAGCCCAAGTAGCGGGGTTCTAGCCAAAAACATTCAGTACTTC.

The sample holds a few counts of this clone. CDR3 bases: TGTGCCTGGACGAAGCCAGGGGGCACTGAAGCTTTCTTT. This sequence encodes CAWTKPGGTEAFF. The chain combines TRBV30 with TRBJ1-1; 7 positions agree with TRBD1. Germline-derived CDR1 and CDR2 are GTSNPN and SVGIG (reference sequence). This CDR3 is 13 amino acids long. Germline trimming cut 4 bases from V and 4 bases from J; bases unmatched to any gene: 6.